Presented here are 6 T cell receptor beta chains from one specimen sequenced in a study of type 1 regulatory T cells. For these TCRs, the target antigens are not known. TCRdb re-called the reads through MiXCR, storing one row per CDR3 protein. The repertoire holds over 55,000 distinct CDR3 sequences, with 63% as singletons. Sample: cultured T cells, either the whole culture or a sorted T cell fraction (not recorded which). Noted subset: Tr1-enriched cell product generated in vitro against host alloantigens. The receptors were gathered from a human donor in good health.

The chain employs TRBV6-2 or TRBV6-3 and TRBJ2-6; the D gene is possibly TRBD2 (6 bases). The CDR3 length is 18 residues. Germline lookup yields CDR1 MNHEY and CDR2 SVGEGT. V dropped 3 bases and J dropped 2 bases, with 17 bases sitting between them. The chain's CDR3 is CASSYRGAQSAGANVLTF. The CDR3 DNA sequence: TGTGCCAGCAGTTATCGCGGGGCCCAGTCTGCTGGGGCCAACGTCCTGACTTTC.

The CDR3 sequence is CASSLYMAGELFF. The CDR3 DNA is TGTGCCAGCAGTCTCTATATGGCCGGGGAGCTGTTTTTT. This chain uses TRBV6-6 with TRBJ2-2; no clear D gene. This CDR3 has 13 amino acids. With 5 bases removed from V and 6 bases from J, the gap between germline ends came to 10 bases. CDR1 and CDR2 (germline): MNHNY, SVGAGI (reference sequence).

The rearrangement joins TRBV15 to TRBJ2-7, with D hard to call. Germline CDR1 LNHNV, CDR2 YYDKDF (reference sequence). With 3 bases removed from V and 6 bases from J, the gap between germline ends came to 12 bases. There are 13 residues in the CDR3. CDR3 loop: CATSSYLRLEQYF. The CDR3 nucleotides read TGTGCCACCAGCAGTTACCTCAGGCTCGAGCAGTACTTC.

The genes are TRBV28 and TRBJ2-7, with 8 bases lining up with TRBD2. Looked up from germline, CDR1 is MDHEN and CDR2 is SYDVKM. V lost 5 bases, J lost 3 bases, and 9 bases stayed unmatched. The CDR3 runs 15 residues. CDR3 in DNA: TGTGCCAGCAGTCCCCCGCCCAGCGGGAGCTACGAGCAGTACTTC. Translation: CASSPPPSGSYEQYF.

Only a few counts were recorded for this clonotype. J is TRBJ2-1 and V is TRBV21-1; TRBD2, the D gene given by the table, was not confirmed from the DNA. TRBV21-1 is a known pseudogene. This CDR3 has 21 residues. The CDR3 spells CASSNTTGTSPLPSNYNEQFF. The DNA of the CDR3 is TGTGCCAGCAGCAACACGACCGGGACTAGCCCTCTCCCCTCAAACTACAATGAGCAGTTCTTC.

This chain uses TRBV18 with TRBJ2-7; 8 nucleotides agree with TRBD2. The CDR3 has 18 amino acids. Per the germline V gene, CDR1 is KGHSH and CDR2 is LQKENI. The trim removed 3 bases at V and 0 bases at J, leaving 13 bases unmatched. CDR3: CASSPSGSSGRFSYEQYF. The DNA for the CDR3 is TGTGCCAGCTCACCTTCAGGGTCTAGCGGGCGGTTCTCCTACGAGCAGTACTTC. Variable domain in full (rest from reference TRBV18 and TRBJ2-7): NAGVMQNPRHLVRRRGQEARLRCSPMKGHSHVYWYRQLPEEGLKFMVYLQKENIIDESGMPKERFSAEFPKEGPSILRIQQVVRGDSAAYFCASSPSGSSGRFSYEQYFGPGTRLTVT.